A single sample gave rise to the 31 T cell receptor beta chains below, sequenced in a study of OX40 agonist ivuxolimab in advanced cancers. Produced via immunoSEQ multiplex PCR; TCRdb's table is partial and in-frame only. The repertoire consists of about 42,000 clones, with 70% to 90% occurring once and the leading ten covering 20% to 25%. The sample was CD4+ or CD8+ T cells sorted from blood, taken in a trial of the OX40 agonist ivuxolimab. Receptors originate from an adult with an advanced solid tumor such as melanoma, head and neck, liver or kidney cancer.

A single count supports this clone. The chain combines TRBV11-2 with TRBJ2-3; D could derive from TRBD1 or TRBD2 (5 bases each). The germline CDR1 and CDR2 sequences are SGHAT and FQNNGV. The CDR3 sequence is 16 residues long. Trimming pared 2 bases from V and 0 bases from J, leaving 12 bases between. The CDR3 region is CASSLRWDPSTDTQYF. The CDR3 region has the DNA TGTGCCAGCAGCTTAAGGTGGGACCCAAGCACAGATACGCAGTATTTT. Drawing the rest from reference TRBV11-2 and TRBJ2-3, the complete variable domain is EAGVAQSPRYKIIEKRQSVAFWCNPISGHATLYWYQQILGQGPKLLIQFQNNGVVDDSQLPKDRFSAERLKGVDSTLKIQPAKLEDSAVYLCASSLRWDPSTDTQYFGPGTRLTVL.

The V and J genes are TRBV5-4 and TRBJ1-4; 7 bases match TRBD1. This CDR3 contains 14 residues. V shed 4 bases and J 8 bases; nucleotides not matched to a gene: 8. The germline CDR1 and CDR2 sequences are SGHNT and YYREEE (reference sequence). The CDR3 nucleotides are TGTGCCAGCAGCCTAGACGGCAGGGGGGAAAAACTGTTTTTT. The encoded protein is CASSLDGRGEKLFF.

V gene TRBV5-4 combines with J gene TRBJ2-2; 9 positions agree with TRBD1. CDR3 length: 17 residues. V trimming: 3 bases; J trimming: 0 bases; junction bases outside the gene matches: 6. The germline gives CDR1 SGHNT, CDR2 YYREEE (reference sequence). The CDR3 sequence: CASSSRTGETNTGELFF. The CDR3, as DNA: TGTGCCAGCAGCTCCCGGACAGGGGAGACGAACACCGGGGAGCTGTTTTTT.

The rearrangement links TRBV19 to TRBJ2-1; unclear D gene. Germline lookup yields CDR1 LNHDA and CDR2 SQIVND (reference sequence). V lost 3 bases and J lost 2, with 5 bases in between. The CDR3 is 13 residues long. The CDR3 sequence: CASSMSAYNEQFF. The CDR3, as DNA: TGTGCCAGTAGTATGTCAGCCTACAATGAGCAGTTCTTC.

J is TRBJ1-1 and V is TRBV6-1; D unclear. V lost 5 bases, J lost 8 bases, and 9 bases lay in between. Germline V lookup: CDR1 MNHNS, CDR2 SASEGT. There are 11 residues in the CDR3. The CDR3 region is CASSYGAEAFF. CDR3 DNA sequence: TGTGCCAGCAGTTACGGCGCCGAAGCTTTCTTT.

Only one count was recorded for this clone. The CDR3 loop reads CASSTHPSSYNEQFF. The CDR3 DNA is TGTGCCAGCAGCACCCACCCCAGCTCCTACAATGAGCAGTTCTTC. This chain joins TRBV7-3 and TRBJ2-1; no reliable D call. Trimming stripped 5 bases from V and 0 bases from J, with 11 bases between. The germline V gene encodes CDR1 SGHTA and CDR2 FQGTGA. The CDR3 sequence is 15 residues long.

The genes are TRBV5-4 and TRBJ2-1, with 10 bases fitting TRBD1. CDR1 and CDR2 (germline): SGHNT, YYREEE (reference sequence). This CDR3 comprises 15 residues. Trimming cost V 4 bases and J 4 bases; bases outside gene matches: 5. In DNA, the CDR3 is TGTGCCAGCAGCCACCGGGACAGGGGATACAATGAGCAGTTCTTC. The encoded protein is CASSHRDRGYNEQFF.

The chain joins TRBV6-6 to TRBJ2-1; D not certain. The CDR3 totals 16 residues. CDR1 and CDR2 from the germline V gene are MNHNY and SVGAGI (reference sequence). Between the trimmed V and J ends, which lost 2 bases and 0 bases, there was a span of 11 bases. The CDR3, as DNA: TGTGCCAGCAGTTACCCACCGAAAAGCTCCTACAATGAGCAGTTCTTC. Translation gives CASSYPPKSSYNEQFF.

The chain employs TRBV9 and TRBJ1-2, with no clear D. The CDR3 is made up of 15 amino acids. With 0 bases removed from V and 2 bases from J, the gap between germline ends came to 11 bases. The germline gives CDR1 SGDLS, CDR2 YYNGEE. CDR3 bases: TGTGCCAGCAGCGTAGGGGGTTCGGAAAACTATGGCTACACCTTC. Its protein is CASSVGGSENYGYTF.

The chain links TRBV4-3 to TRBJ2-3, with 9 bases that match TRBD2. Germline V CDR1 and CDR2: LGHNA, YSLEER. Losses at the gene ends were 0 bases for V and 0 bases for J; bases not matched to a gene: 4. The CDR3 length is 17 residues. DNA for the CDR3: TGCGCCAGCAGCCAAGATAGCGGGGGTTTTAGCACAGATACGCAGTATTTT. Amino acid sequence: CASSQDSGGFSTDTQYF.

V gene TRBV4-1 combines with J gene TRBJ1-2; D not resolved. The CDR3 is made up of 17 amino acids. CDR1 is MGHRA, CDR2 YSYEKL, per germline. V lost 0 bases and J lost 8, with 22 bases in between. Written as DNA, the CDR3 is TGCGCCAGCAGCCAAGAAATATCTAAAGGCAGCCTTTACGGCTACACCTTC. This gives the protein CASSQEISKGSLYGYTF.

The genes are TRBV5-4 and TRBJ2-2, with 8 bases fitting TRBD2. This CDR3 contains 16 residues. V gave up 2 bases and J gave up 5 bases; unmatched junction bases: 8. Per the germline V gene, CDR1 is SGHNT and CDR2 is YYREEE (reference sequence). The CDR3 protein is CASSLRGGTRTGELFF. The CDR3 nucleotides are TGTGCCAGCAGCTTACGCGGGGGGACGAGGACCGGGGAGCTGTTTTTT.

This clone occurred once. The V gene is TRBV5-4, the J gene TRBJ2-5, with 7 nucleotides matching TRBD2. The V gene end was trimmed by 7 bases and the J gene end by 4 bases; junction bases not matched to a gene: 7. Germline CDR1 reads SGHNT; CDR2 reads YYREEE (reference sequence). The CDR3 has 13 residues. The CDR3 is CASRGEGGETQYF. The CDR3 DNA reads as TGTGCCAGCCGGGGGGAGGGAGGAGAGACCCAGTACTTC.

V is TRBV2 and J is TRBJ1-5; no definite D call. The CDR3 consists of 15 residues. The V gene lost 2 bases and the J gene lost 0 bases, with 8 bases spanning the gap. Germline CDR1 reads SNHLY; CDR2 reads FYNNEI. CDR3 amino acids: CASSETDYSNQPQHF. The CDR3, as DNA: TGTGCCAGCAGTGAAACGGATTATAGCAATCAGCCCCAGCATTTT.

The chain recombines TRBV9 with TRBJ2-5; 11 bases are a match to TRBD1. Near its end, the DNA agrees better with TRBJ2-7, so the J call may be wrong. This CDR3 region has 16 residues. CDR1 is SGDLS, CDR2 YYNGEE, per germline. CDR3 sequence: CASSVGGGQGAYEQYF. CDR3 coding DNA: TGTGCCAGCAGCGTAGGAGGGGGACAGGGGGCCTACGAGCAGTACTTC.

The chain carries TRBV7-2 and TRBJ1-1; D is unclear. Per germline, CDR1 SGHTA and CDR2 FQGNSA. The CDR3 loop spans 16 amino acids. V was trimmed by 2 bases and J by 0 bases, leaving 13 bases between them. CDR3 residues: CASSLIKLGLNTEAFF. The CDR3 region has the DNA TGTGCCAGCAGCTTAATAAAGCTGGGCTTGAACACTGAAGCTTTCTTT.

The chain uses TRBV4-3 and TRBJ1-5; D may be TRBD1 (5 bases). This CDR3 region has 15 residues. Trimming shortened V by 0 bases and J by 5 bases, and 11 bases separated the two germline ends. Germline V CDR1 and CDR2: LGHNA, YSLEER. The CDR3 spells CASSQDSGADQPQHF. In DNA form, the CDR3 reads TGCGCCAGCAGCCAAGATTCCGGGGCAGATCAGCCCCAGCATTTT.

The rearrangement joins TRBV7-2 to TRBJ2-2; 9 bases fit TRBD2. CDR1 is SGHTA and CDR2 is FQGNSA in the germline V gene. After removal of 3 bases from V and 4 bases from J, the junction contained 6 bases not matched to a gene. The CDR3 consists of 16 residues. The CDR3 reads CASSFSPSGVTGELFF. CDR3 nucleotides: TGTGCCAGCAGCTTCTCCCCTAGCGGGGTCACCGGGGAGCTGTTTTTT.

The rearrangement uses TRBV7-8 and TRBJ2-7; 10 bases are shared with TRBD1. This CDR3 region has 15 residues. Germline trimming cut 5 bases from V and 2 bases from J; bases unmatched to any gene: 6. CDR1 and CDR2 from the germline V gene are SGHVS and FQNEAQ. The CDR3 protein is CASSQGTGVTYEQYV. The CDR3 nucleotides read TGTGCCAGCAGCCAGGGGACAGGGGTGACCTACGAGCAGTACGTC.

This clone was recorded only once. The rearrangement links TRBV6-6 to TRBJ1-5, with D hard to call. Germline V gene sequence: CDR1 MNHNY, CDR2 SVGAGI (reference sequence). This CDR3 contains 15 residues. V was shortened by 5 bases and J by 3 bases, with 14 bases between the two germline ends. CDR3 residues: CASSRTFHLNQPQHF. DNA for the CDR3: TGTGCCAGCAGTCGAACATTTCACCTCAATCAGCCCCAGCATTTT.

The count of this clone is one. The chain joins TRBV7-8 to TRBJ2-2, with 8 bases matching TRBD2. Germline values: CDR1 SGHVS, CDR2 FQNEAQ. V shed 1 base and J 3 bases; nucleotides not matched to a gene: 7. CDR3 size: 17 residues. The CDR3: CASSLGGGQVDTGELFF. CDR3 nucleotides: TGTGCCAGCAGCTTAGGCGGGGGGCAGGTGGACACCGGGGAGCTGTTTTTT.

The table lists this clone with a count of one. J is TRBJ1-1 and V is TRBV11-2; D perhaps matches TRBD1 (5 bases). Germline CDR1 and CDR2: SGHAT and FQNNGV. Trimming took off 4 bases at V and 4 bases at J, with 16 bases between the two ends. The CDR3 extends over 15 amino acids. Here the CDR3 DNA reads TGTGCCAGCAGCTCCTCTGGGGGAAGGATCACTGAAGCTTTCTTT. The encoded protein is CASSSSGGRITEAFF.

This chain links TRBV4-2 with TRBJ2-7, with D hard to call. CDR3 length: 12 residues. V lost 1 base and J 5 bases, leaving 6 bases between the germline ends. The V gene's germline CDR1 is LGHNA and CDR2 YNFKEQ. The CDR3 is CASSQGQDEQYF. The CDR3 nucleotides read TGTGCCAGCAGCCAAGGTCAGGACGAGCAGTACTTC.

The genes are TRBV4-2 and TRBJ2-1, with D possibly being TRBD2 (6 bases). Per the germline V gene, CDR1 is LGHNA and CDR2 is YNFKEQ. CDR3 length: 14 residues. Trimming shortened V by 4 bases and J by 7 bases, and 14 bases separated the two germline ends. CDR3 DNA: TGTGCCAGCAGCCCCGACGGGACTCCTAATGAGCAGTTCTTC. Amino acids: CASSPDGTPNEQFF.

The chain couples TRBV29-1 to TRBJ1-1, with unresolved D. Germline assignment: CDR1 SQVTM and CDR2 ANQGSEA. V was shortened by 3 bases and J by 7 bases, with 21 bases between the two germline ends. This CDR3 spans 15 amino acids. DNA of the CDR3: TGCAGCGTTGATAAGCACGACTCCTCACTCCGTGAAGCTTTCTTT. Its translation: CSVDKHDSSLREAFF.

The CDR3 spells CASSQDPGGGSPLHF. In DNA form, the CDR3 reads TGCGCCAGCAGCCAAGATCCAGGGGGCGGTTCACCCCTCCACTTT. The V gene is TRBV4-1, the J gene TRBJ1-6, with 8 bases matching TRBD1. CDR1 MGHRA and CDR2 YSYEKL come from the germline V gene. This CDR3 comprises 15 residues. J lost 9 bases, V lost 0 bases, and 4 bases had no gene match.

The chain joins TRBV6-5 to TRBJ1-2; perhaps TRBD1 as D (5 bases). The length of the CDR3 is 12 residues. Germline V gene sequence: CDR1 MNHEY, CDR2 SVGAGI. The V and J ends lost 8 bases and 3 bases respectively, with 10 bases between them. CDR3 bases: TGTGCCAGCCGAGGGGACTACTATGGCTACACCTTC. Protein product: CASRGDYYGYTF.

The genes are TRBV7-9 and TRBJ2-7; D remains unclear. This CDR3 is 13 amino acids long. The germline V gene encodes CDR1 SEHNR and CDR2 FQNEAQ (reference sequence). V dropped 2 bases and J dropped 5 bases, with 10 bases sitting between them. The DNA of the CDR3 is TGTGCCAGCAGCTTACTTGCCCTTGACGAGCAGTACGTC. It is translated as CASSLLALDEQYV.

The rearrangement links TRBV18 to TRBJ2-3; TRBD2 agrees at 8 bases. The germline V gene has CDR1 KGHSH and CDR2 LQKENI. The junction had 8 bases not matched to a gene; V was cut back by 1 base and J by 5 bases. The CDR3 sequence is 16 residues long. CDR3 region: CASSPRVGGARDTQYF. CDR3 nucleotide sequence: TGTGCCAGCTCACCACGAGTCGGGGGGGCGAGAGATACGCAGTATTTT.

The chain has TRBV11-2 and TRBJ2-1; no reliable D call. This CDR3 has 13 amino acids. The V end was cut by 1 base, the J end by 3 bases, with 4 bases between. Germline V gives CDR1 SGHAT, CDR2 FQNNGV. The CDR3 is CASSLVGYNEQFF. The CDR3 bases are TGTGCCAGCAGCTTAGTTGGCTACAATGAGCAGTTCTTC.

The CDR3 DNA sequence: TGTGCCAGCAGTGTGACACGCAATCAGCCCCAGCATTTT. This translates into CASSVTRNQPQHF. The chain links TRBV6-5 to TRBJ1-5; the D is unclear. This CDR3 is built from 13 residues. Germline CDR1 MNHEY, CDR2 SVGAGI. Trimming removed 5 bases at V and 2 bases at J, with 7 bases between.